These 22 T cell receptor beta chains were sequenced from one sample in a study of cytomegalovirus exposure and HLA in healthy donors. 13 Jbeta primers and 60 Vbeta primers were used for the PCR. The assay was immunoSEQ multiplex PCR, and TCRdb's table has in-frame clones only and misses some. The sample lists about 130,000 clones; around 70% were seen once. What was sequenced was PBMCs. The receptors stem from a woman between 40 and 50 years old in good health and CMV-seropositive.

V and J are TRBV6-5 and TRBJ2-5, with TRBD1 as a possible D gene (5 bases). The J call is doubtful: the DNA matches TRBJ2-7 better. CDR1 MNHEY and CDR2 SVGAGI come from the germline V gene. The CDR3 sequence is 15 residues long. CDR3 nucleotides: TGTGCCAGCAGTTACAGCCAGGGAACCCCCTACGAGCAGTACTTC. Protein sequence: CASSYSQGTPYEQYF.

This chain joins TRBV10-3 and TRBJ2-1; 7 bases map to TRBD2. V was clipped by 2 bases and J by 14 bases; unmatched bases: 12. CDR1 and CDR2 (germline): ENHRY, SYGVKD. CDR3 size: 14 residues. The CDR3: CAISETSSGGAKFF. DNA of the CDR3: TGTGCCATCAGTGAGACTTCTAGCGGCGGGGCAAAGTTCTTC.

This chain connects TRBV11-3 to TRBJ2-2; TRBD1 might be the D (6 bases). The CDR3 is 14 residues long. The germline V gene has CDR1 SGHNT and CDR2 YENEEA. The ends were cut back, 7 bases at V and 1 base at J, with 10 bases in the middle. The CDR3 loop is CASNQGGNTGELFF. For the CDR3, the DNA is TGTGCCAGCAACCAAGGGGGGAACACCGGGGAGCTGTTTTTT. The variable domain in full, with the rest retrieved from reference TRBV11-3 and TRBJ2-2, is EAGVVQSPRYKIIEKKQPVAFWCNPISGHNTLYWYLQNLGQGPELLIRYENEEAVDDSQLPKDRFSAERLKGVDSTLKIQPAELGDSAVYLCASNQGGNTGELFFGEGSRLTVL.

The V and J genes are TRBV5-1 and TRBJ2-6; possibly TRBD1 for D (5 bases). CDR3 length equals 16 residues. Germline V gene sequence: CDR1 SGHRS, CDR2 YFSETQ. The V end lost 4 bases, the J end lost 0 bases, and 11 bases lay between the germline ends. CDR3 sequence (DNA): TGCGCCAGCAGCCCAGGACACAACTCTGGGGCCAACGTCCTGACTTTC. This codes for CASSPGHNSGANVLTF. Drawing the rest from reference TRBV5-1 and TRBJ2-6, the complete variable domain is KAGVTQTPRYLIKTRGQQVTLSCSPISGHRSVSWYQQTPGQGLQFLFEYFSETQRNKGNFPGRFSGRQFSNSRSEMNVSTLELGDSALYLCASSPGHNSGANVLTFGAGSRLTVL.

The rearrangement joins TRBV27 to TRBJ2-2, with 14 bases matching TRBD2. The ends lost 5 bases at V and 6 bases at J; junction bases unmatched: 8. CDR1 is MNHEY and CDR2 is SMNVEV in the germline V gene (reference sequence). This CDR3 contains 17 residues. In DNA, the CDR3 is TGTGCCAGCAGTCAACGCCAGACTAGCGGGAGGGCCGGGGAGCTGTTTTTT. Translation gives CASSQRQTSGRAGELFF.

This rearrangement joins TRBV7-3 to TRBJ2-6; D might be TRBD1 (5 bases). Germline V lookup: CDR1 SGHTA, CDR2 FQGTGA. V lost 5 bases and J lost 2, with 10 bases in between. The CDR3 sequence is 15 residues long. The chain's CDR3 is CASSPEQAGANVLTF. The CDR3, as DNA: TGTGCCAGCAGCCCCGAACAGGCTGGGGCCAACGTCCTGACTTTC.

Comment on this clone: Different DNA sequences within this sample yield the same CDR3. This chain joins TRBV5-6 and TRBJ2-7; 8 bases map to TRBD2. The CDR3 totals 16 residues. CDR1 is SGHDT, CDR2 YYEEEE, per germline. With 3 bases clipped from V and 2 bases from J, the junction kept 10 bases outside the gene matches. The CDR3 reads CASSSGLAGGTYEQYF. The CDR3 DNA follows: TGTGCCAGCAGCTCAGGACTGGCGGGAGGCACCTACGAGCAGTACTTC.

This clone was detected a few times. This rearrangement joins TRBV19 to TRBJ1-4; D is ambiguous. Germline values: CDR1 LNHDA, CDR2 SQIVND (reference sequence). The CDR3 runs 16 residues. Trimming removed 5 bases at V and 5 bases at J, with 18 bases between. The CDR3 sequence is CASSLPRSGGNEKLFF. The CDR3 DNA follows: TGTGCCAGTAGTCTCCCCCGATCCGGAGGGAATGAAAAACTGTTTTTT. The variable domain in full, with the rest retrieved from reference TRBV19 and TRBJ1-4, is DGGITQSPKYLFRKEGQNVTLSCEQNLNHDAMYWYRQDPGQGLRLIYYSQIVNDFQKGDIAEGYSVSREKKESFPLTVTSAQKNPTAFYLCASSLPRSGGNEKLFFGSGTQLSVL.

The chain has TRBV5-1 and TRBJ1-1, with D possibly matching TRBD1 (6 bases). The CDR3 has 13 residues. The V gene's germline CDR1 is SGHRS and CDR2 YFSETQ. The CDR3 protein is CASGRGGGTEAFF. The CDR3, as DNA: TGCGCGAGCGGCCGGGGGGGCGGCACTGAAGCTTTCTTT. Supplemented by reference TRBV5-1 and TRBJ1-1, the full variable domain reads KAGVTQTPRYLIKTRGQQVTLSCSPISGHRSVSWYQQTPGQGLQFLFEYFSETQRNKGNFPGRFSGRQFSNSRSEMNVSTLELGDSALYLCASGRGGGTEAFFGQGTRLTVV.

CDR3 protein: CASSPRERGYNEQFF. DNA of the CDR3: TGCGCCAGCAGTCCTCGGGAGCGGGGGTACAATGAGCAGTTCTTC. The chain links TRBV10-2 to TRBJ2-1, with TRBD2 matching over 8 bases. CDR3 length equals 15 residues. The germline V gene encodes CDR1 WSHSY and CDR2 SAAADI. Trimming cost V 5 bases and J 4 bases; bases outside gene matches: 7.

The J gene is TRBJ1-2, the V gene TRBV13, with a tentative D call TRBD1 (6 bases). CDR1 is PRHDT, CDR2 FYEKMQ, per germline (reference sequence). Trimming shortened V by 5 bases and J by 6 bases, and 16 bases separated the two germline ends. The CDR3 is made up of 14 amino acids. CDR3 bases: TGTGCCAGCAGCCCAGGGGCCCGAGGCAATGGCTACACCTTC. Its translation: CASSPGARGNGYTF.

This clone was observed a few times. The rearrangement links TRBV7-2 to TRBJ1-6; D not resolved. Per the germline V gene, CDR1 is SGHTA and CDR2 is FQGNSA. The V and J ends lost 1 base and 7 bases respectively, with 5 bases between them. This CDR3 comprises 13 residues. CDR3 loop: CASSLVENSPLHF. CDR3 nucleotide sequence: TGTGCCAGCAGCTTAGTGGAGAATTCACCCCTCCACTTT. Complete variable domain (other parts from reference TRBV7-2 and TRBJ1-6): GAGVSQSPSNKVTEKGKDVELRCDPISGHTALYWYRQSLGQGLEFLIYFQGNSAPDKSGLPSDRFSAERTGGSVSTLTIQRTQQEDSAVYLCASSLVENSPLHFGNGTRLTVT.

The chain employs TRBV7-8 and TRBJ1-1; possible D gene TRBD1, 5 bases. V lost 4 bases and J 2 bases, leaving 8 bases between the germline ends. CDR3 length: 13 residues. The germline V gene has CDR1 SGHVS and CDR2 FQNEAQ. The CDR3: CASSSQVNTEAFF. For the CDR3, the DNA is TGTGCCAGCAGCTCACAGGTTAACACTGAAGCTTTCTTT.

J is TRBJ1-1 and V is TRBV5-1; unclear D gene. V lost 1 base and J lost 6, with 7 bases in between. CDR3 length: 12 amino acids. The germline V gene has CDR1 SGHRS and CDR2 YFSETQ. CDR3 residues: CASSLPGAEAFF. CDR3 nucleotides: TGCGCCAGCAGCTTGCCGGGAGCTGAAGCTTTCTTT.

This sequence joins TRBV7-3 and TRBJ2-4, with a tentative D call TRBD2 (5 bases). Trimming pared 5 bases from V and 6 bases from J, leaving 14 bases between. The CDR3 has 14 amino acids. Germline CDR1 SGHTA, CDR2 FQGTGA. The CDR3 loop reads CASSPGGPINIQYF. The CDR3 region has the DNA TGTGCCAGCAGCCCAGGAGGTCCGATAAACATTCAGTACTTC.

This clone was seen a few times. The genes are TRBV27 and TRBJ1-1; D is ambiguous. Germline loops: CDR1 MNHEY, CDR2 SMNVEV (reference sequence). Deletions cut 7 bases from V and 4 bases from J, with 10 bases between. The CDR3 loop spans 12 amino acids. The chain's CDR3 is CASNTRGTEAFF. The CDR3 nucleotides read TGTGCCAGCAATACCCGCGGCACTGAAGCTTTCTTT.

This chain links TRBV28 with TRBJ2-5, with D possibly TRBD2 on 6 matching bases. Trimming removed 10 bases from V and 2 bases from J, with 17 bases in between. The CDR3 sequence is 14 residues long. Germline values: CDR1 MDHEN, CDR2 SYDVKM. CDR3 residues: CATAPVAGQETQYF. The CDR3, as DNA: TGTGCCACCGCGCCCGTTGCGGGGCAAGAGACCCAGTACTTC.

The table lists this clone with a count of one. The V and J genes are TRBV5-3 and TRBJ1-2, with 9 bases identical to TRBD1. TRBV5-3 is assigned to the ORF class and has an uncertain function. The ends lost 4 bases at V and 4 bases at J; junction bases unmatched: 8. CDR3 length equals 15 residues. The CDR3 bases are TGTGCCAGAAGCCCAAATGGGACAGGGATCTATGGCTACACCTTC. Its translation: CARSPNGTGIYGYTF.

The rearrangement links TRBV28 to TRBJ2-2, with a weak D call TRBD2 (7 bases). Looked up from germline, CDR1 is MDHEN and CDR2 is SYDVKM. The CDR3 has 14 residues. The V end lost 7 bases, the J end lost 4 bases, and 13 bases lay between the germline ends. This CDR3 is CASNGGRVTGELFF. The CDR3 coding sequence is TGTGCCAGCAACGGGGGGCGCGTCACCGGGGAGCTGTTTTTT. Filled out from reference TRBV28 and TRBJ2-2, the complete variable domain reads DVKVTQSSRYLVKRTGEKVFLECVQDMDHENMFWYRQDPGLGLRLIYFSYDVKMKEKGDIPEGYSVSREKKERFSLILESASTNQTSMYLCASNGGRVTGELFFGEGSRLTVL.

The rearrangement links TRBV19 to TRBJ2-7; 10 bases map to TRBD2. The CDR3 is 15 amino acids. Per the germline V gene, CDR1 is LNHDA and CDR2 is SQIVND (reference sequence). V gave up 4 bases and J gave up 3 bases; unmatched junction bases: 6. The CDR3 protein is CASSNPSGGLYEQYF. Here the CDR3 DNA reads TGTGCCAGTAGTAATCCTAGCGGGGGTCTCTACGAGCAGTACTTC.

This chain connects TRBV6-5 to TRBJ1-1; a possible D gene is TRBD1 (5 bases). Trimming left V 6 bases short and J 1 base short, with 6 bases between. Germline V gene data show CDR1 as MNHEY and CDR2 as SVGAGI. The CDR3 has 12 amino acids. The CDR3, as DNA: TGTGCCAGCAGCGGGGGGAACACTGAAGCTTTCTTT. It encodes CASSGGNTEAFF.

This clone was detected only a few times. The rearrangement joins TRBV14 to TRBJ2-5; a weak D match, TRBD1 (5 bases). V lost 1 base and J 5 bases, leaving 17 bases between the germline ends. CDR1 is SGHDN and CDR2 is FVKESK in the germline V gene. There are 16 residues in the CDR3. DNA of the CDR3: TGTGCCAGCAGCCAAGGTCAGGCAGGGTCCAGGGAGACCCAGTACTTC. This codes for CASSQGQAGSRETQYF.